This record concerns one TCR beta chain sequence. Ten or more counts support this clonotype. The antigen it binds to is not known. Base qualities are not recorded, but no much larger clone differs from it by a single base. Follow-up blood from HIV-infected patients was collected roughly three months, about 14 weeks, after antiretroviral therapy began. Since whole blood was used without any cell fractionation, the repertoire reflected all peripheral T cells in unsorted form. An approximately 2.5 ml sample of peripheral blood was drawn into Tempus tubes for RNA extraction. Enrollment excluded patients who had febrile or AIDS-related illness, tumors, hepatitis B or C coinfection, immunomodulatory therapy, recent vaccination or treatment interruptions. Residual genomic DNA was removed with the TURBO-DNase kit and globin mRNA was depleted with GLOBINclear. 500 ng RNA was reverse transcribed with SuperScript III using primers against the alpha and beta constant regions. Separate alpha and beta chain libraries were made by chain-specific third strand synthesis with multiplexing indices. The protocol used a single primer pair to amplify all rearrangements within a chain, which avoided primer bias, and attached molecular barcodes to each cDNA molecule. T4 RNA Ligase 1 joined purified cDNA to a 5' RACE adapter that carried a random hexamer and the SP2 sequencing primer site. With slow temperature ramps used to favor optimal annealing, second strand synthesis was primed from the SP2 site with Phusion polymerase. Two random hexamer sequences, both added before amplification and joined together, made up the 12-nucleotide barcode of each molecule. A brief initial PCR introduced P5 and P7 adapter elements together with a second index, and a roughly 23-cycle amplification PCR using P5s and P7 primers was subsequently performed. In total the libraries went through 25 to 30 PCR cycles, after which the libraries were quantified on a Qubit, sized on a Bioanalyzer, and diluted to approximately 4.2 nM. Sequencing of the normalized libraries was done on an Illumina MiSeq using 2 x 250 paired-end kits. MinElute columns were the means by which the reverse transcription reactions were cleaned up, and the reactions were eluted into approximately 10 ul Tris-Cl. A 1:1 ratio of AMPure XP beads was used to clean the adapter ligations after they had run for about 23 hours at 16 degrees C. The published analysis was carried out like this. A modified Decombinator that output V, J, insert and barcode information was used to process the demultiplexed FASTQ files. Any sequence that shared a barcode yet differed from the dominant sequence was discarded as an error, and the number of original cDNA molecules was estimated by counting barcodes clustered at Levenshtein distance 3. The R packages ineq, vegan, igraph and RCytoscape were used for downstream analyses, together with IMGT nomenclature and CDR3 definitions. The authors computed V gene usage over distinct sequences and counted each TCR a single time to avoid skew from clonal expansion. Unique CDR3 amino acid sequences within a donor were connected in similarity networks whenever two sequences differed by a single Levenshtein edit. The authors compiled published HIV-specific CDR3s (about 99 alpha, fewer than 800 beta) and CMV-specific CDR3s (approximately 14 alpha, roughly 250 beta) and searched for them in the repertoires. Random subsampling to size-matched repertoires demonstrated that the decreased diversity in patients did not result from their lower sequence numbers. Clones were called with MiXCR by TCRdb after fastp trimmed the public reads at Q25, and only in-frame beta chains were retained. Records with the same CDR3 protein are collapsed into one entry carrying the most frequent genes and DNA. In this record, the V and J calls reflect TCRdb's handling and not the investigators' own analysis. The sample has some 9,300 distinct CDR3 sequences on record, around 5.4% of them singletons. Together, the top ten hold approximately 30% of the sample.

Compared with germline, V lacks 3 bases and J lacks 1 base; bases without a gene match: 2. For CDR1 and CDR2, the germline V gene (reference sequence) lists GTSNPN and SVGIG. Including cysteine and phenylalanine, the CDR3 has 13 amino acids. The read is trimmed to its CDR3 DNA, 39 bases read in frame from base 1. The data were taken from a study of HIV-infected patients and healthy controls (dated by TCRdb to the mid-2010s). Looking at the study overall: Although they stayed below normal ranges, CD4 counts in about 85% of the 16 patients rose modestly but significantly after three months of therapy. Patients exhibited no overall T-cell lymphocytopenia, and total CDR3 counts per chain were not significantly different from those of controls. Whether deep TCR repertoire sequencing of small blood samples from HIV patients could capture immune perturbation and reconstitution was tested in the study. The CD4:CD8 ratio rose slightly, whereas CD8 counts showed no consistent shift during early therapy. An undetectable viral load was attained by 11 of 16 patients by the second bleed and by all patients after a further year of therapy.

Points the paper makes about the study in general: Alpha-beta chain pairing was not determined in the samples. Differing numbers of distinct sequences in patients and controls hindered comparison, and size-matching assigned excessive weight to rare events in the HIV-infected data. Sequencing depth was restricted by the use of whole blood, which also prevented the dynamics of distinct T-cell subpopulations from being separated. Mean usage differed significantly between HIV-infected patients and controls for eight alpha and eight beta V genes. In the study, no determination of donor HLA types was made. The study cohorts differed slightly in age and sex profile, but those differences did not account for the observed differences in diversity. The therapy captured by the treated samples lasted only 2 to 3 months, arguably too short a period to observe immune reconstitution given low adult thymic output. HIV-infected repertoires showed significantly elevated mean Gini indices relative to controls, which possibly reflects oligoclonality. By Jaccard index and by the count of highly shared sequences, healthy controls shared more CDR3s between individuals than HIV+ patients did. HIV-associated CDR3s exhibited a significant reduction in frequency during therapy, whereas CMV-associated CDR3s exhibited no significant change, although the majority increased in frequency. Healthy control repertoires showed roughly threefold more distinct CDR3s and higher Shannon diversity than untreated HIV+ repertoires. Only sixteen HIV-infected individuals were processed, which the authors considered a major limit on how widely the findings apply. Size-matched repertoire data did not replicate the apparent post-therapy recovery of the Gini index in HIV-infected patients. MAIT cell alpha-chain CDR3s were found at high frequency in healthy controls but were severely depleted in HIV+ repertoires.

The sequences come from blood, collected during antiretroviral therapy. The rearrangement combines TRBV30 with TRBJ2-5; a stretch of 7 junction bases matches TRBD1. This clonotype originated in an adult with HIV infection. The donor label of this sample is uncertain. This receptor carries the CDR3 CAWRPGGQETQYF. DNA sequence: TGTGCCTGGAGACCAGGGGGCCAAGAGACCCAGTACTTC.